Below, 2 T cell receptor beta chains from the same sample are listed, as sequenced in a study of regulatory T cells in long-lasting Graves disease. Time point reported: newly diagnosed GD, antithyroid drugs for less than 3 months. The TCR library was made from RNA that had been extracted from PBMCs in TRIzol. For TCR beta, libraries came from iRepertoire HTBI primers and Arm-PCR of CDR3 regions. TCRdb re-called the multiplex PCR reads with MiXCR, one entry per CDR3 protein. The repertoire has 200,000 to 300,000 distinct CDR3 sequences, over 20% of them found once; the top ten carry about 14%. The material sequenced was peripheral blood mononuclear cells (PBMCs), taken at new diagnosis, from a patient treated with antithyroid drugs. These receptors all come from a female donor with Graves disease.

This clonotype occurred many times. This sequence joins TRBV6-2 or TRBV6-3 and TRBJ1-1, with 7 positions matching TRBD1. Trimming removed 6 bases from V and 7 bases from J; junction bases left unmatched: 14. The CDR3 runs to 15 residues. Looked up from germline, CDR1 is MNHEY and CDR2 is SVGEGT. CDR3 sequence: CASSSPGQASDEAFF. The CDR3 region has the DNA TGTGCCAGCAGCTCCCCTGGACAGGCCAGCGATGAAGCTTTCTTT.

This clonotype was found many times. V gene TRBV28 combines with J gene TRBJ1-2; unclear D gene. CDR1 is MDHEN and CDR2 is SYDVKM in the germline V gene. This CDR3 is built from 11 residues. V gave up 8 bases and J gave up 7 bases, with 11 bases separating them. The CDR3 protein is CASQTWGGYTF. CDR3 bases: TGTGCCAGCCAGACGTGGGGTGGCTACACCTTC.